These T cell receptor beta chains were read from a single sample in a study of blood T cell repertoires in COVID-19. The data were produced by immunoSEQ multiplex PCR, yet TCRdb's version contains in-frame clones alone and is incomplete. Of about 180,000 clones listed, 80% to 90% are singletons. The specimen was peripheral blood. Every receptor here comes from a man between 18 and 35 years old who had recovered from COVID-19. Both conserved end residues are part of each CDR3. The D gene is left open where the match is weak. Part of the rows lack a size; the others show once, few, many or a class for expanded clones.

CDR3: CASSPGQTQGNEQFF; DNA: TGTGCCAGCAGCCCGGGACAGACCCAGGGGAATGAGCAGTTCTTC; D: TRBD1; size: .; length: 15; V: TRBV7-8; J: TRBJ2-1
CDR3: CASSLRDRGFGEKLFF; DNA: TGTGCCAGCAGCTTAAGGGACAGGGGTTTCGGTGAAAAACTGTTTTTT; D: TRBD1; size: .; length: 16; V: TRBV7-6; J: TRBJ1-4
CDR3: CASSLTESTDTQYF; DNA: TGTGCCAGCAGCCTGACGGAGAGCACAGATACGCAGTATTTT; D: .; size: .; length: 14; V: TRBV6-5; J: TRBJ2-3
CDR3: CASTTGQETQYF; DNA: TGTGCCAGCACAACGGGGCAAGAGACCCAGTACTTC; D: .; size: .; length: 12; V: TRBV28; J: TRBJ2-5
CDR3: CASRTRDRARETQYF; DNA: TGTGCCAGCAGGACCCGGGACAGGGCAAGGGAGACCCAGTACTTC; D: TRBD1; size: once; length: 15; V: TRBV2; J: TRBJ2-5
CDR3: CAISESTGVRNEQFF; DNA: TGTGCCATCAGTGAGTCGACAGGGGTTAGGAATGAGCAGTTCTTC; D: TRBD1; size: .; length: 15; V: TRBV10-3; J: TRBJ2-1
CDR3: CASSLGSAETQYF; DNA: TGTGCCAGCAGCTTAGGTAGTGCTGAGACCCAGTACTTC; D: .; size: .; length: 13; V: TRBV11-2; J: TRBJ2-5
CDR3: CASTRQVEDNEQFF; DNA: TGCGCCAGCACGAGACAGGTGGAAGACAATGAGCAGTTCTTC; D: .; size: .; length: 14; V: TRBV5-1; J: TRBJ2-1
CDR3: CASSVTDREETQYF; DNA: TGCGCCAGCAGTGTAACTGACAGAGAAGAGACCCAGTACTTC; D: .; size: .; length: 14; V: TRBV10-1; J: TRBJ2-5
CDR3: CASSVGWFGNTEAFF; DNA: TGTGCCAGCAGCGTAGGTTGGTTCGGGAACACTGAAGCTTTCTTT; D: .; size: .; length: 15; V: TRBV9; J: TRBJ1-1
CDR3: CASSLVLTNTGELFF; DNA: TGCGCCAGCAGCTTGGTACTAACGAACACCGGGGAGCTGTTTTTT; D: .; size: once; length: 15; V: TRBV5-1; J: TRBJ2-2
CDR3: CAGGDGPNQPQHF; DNA: TGTGCCGGGGGGGACGGACCCAATCAGCCCCAGCATTTT; D: .; size: .; length: 13; V: TRBV10-3; J: TRBJ1-5
CDR3: CASSLPGKGYTF; DNA: TGTGCCAGCAGTTTACCAGGGAAGGGCTACACCTTC; D: .; size: .; length: 12; V: TRBV28; J: TRBJ1-2
CDR3: CASSYGDRNSGNTIYF; DNA: TGTGCCAGCAGCTACGGTGACAGGAACTCTGGAAACACCATATATTTT; D: .; size: .; length: 16; V: TRBV5-4; J: TRBJ1-3
CDR3: CASSYQGNQPQHF; DNA: TGTGCCAGCAGTTATCAGGGCAATCAGCCCCAGCATTTT; D: .; size: few; length: 13; V: TRBV12-3/TRBV12-4; J: TRBJ1-5
CDR3: CASSFSVGLAAYNEQFF; DNA: TGTGCCAGCAGTTTTTCCGTGGGACTAGCGGCCTACAATGAGCAGTTCTTC; D: TRBD2; size: .; length: 17; V: TRBV28; J: TRBJ2-1
CDR3: CASSPRGLPDYGYTF; DNA: TGTGCCAGCAGTCCACGGGGACTACCCGACTATGGCTACACCTTC; D: .; size: .; length: 15; V: TRBV6-5; J: TRBJ1-2
CDR3: CASTYWGEGHREQYF; DNA: TGTGCCAGCACCTATTGGGGGGAGGGCCACCGCGAGCAGTACTTC; D: TRBD2; size: .; length: 15; V: TRBV28; J: TRBJ2-7
CDR3: CASSFTSRTEAFF; DNA: TGTGCCAGCAGCTTCACATCACGCACTGAAGCTTTCTTT; D: .; size: .; length: 13; V: TRBV7-8; J: TRBJ1-1
CDR3: CASTLNLGYEQYF; DNA: TGTGCCAGCACACTAAACTTGGGCTACGAGCAGTACTTC; D: .; size: .; length: 13; V: TRBV7-2; J: TRBJ2-7
CDR3: CASSGGQGAWETQYF; DNA: TGTGCCAGCAGCGGGGGACAGGGGGCGTGGGAGACCCAGTACTTC; D: TRBD1; size: once; length: 15; V: TRBV9; J: TRBJ2-5
CDR3: CASTPWPSSYEQYF; DNA: TGTGCCAGCACCCCTTGGCCTAGCTCCTACGAGCAGTACTTC; D: .; size: .; length: 14; V: TRBV6-2/TRBV6-3; J: TRBJ2-7
CDR3: CASSQDYGGRSAEQYF; DNA: TGTGCCAGCAGCCAAGATTACGGCGGGAGAAGTGCCGAGCAGTACTTC; D: TRBD2; size: once; length: 16; V: TRBV3-1/TRBV3-2; J: TRBJ2-7
CDR3: CASSQGKGFGNQPQHF; DNA: TGTGCCAGCAGCCAAGGTAAGGGGTTTGGCAATCAGCCCCAGCATTTT; D: .; size: .; length: 16; V: TRBV3-1/TRBV3-2; J: TRBJ1-5
CDR3: CASSNLRGGNTIYF; DNA: TGTGCCAGTAGTAACCTCCGGGGAGGAAACACCATATATTTT; D: .; size: .; length: 14; V: TRBV19; J: TRBJ1-3
CDR3: CASSPYWRGQNIQYF; DNA: TGTGCCAGCAGCCCCTACTGGAGAGGGCAAAACATTCAGTACTTC; D: .; size: once; length: 15; V: TRBV7-2; J: TRBJ2-4
CDR3: CASSENKDSGGEQFF; DNA: TGTGCCAGCAGTGAAAATAAAGACTCCGGCGGGGAGCAGTTCTTC; D: .; size: .; length: 15; V: TRBV25-1; J: TRBJ2-1
CDR3: CATSALGGGRNEQFF; DNA: TGTGCCACCAGTGCCCTGGGGGGAGGGCGGAATGAGCAGTTCTTC; D: TRBD2; size: .; length: 15; V: TRBV24-1; J: TRBJ2-1
CDR3: CASSVVGAGFQETQYF; DNA: TGTGCCAGCAGCGTGGTGGGCGCGGGATTCCAAGAGACCCAGTACTTC; D: .; size: once; length: 16; V: TRBV9; J: TRBJ2-5
CDR3: CASSLGQGPYEQYF; DNA: TGTGCCAGCTCCCTAGGACAGGGGCCCTACGAGCAGTACTTC; D: TRBD1; size: .; length: 14; V: TRBV18; J: TRBJ2-7
CDR3: CASSLGVGGTEAFF; DNA: TGCGCCAGCAGCTTGGGAGTGGGGGGGACTGAAGCTTTCTTT; D: .; size: .; length: 14; V: TRBV5-1; J: TRBJ1-1
CDR3: CASSVPTGSNEQFF; DNA: TGTGCCAGCAGCGTCCCTACAGGATCCAATGAGCAGTTCTTC; D: .; size: .; length: 14; V: TRBV9; J: TRBJ2-1
CDR3: CASTNSGTSRPPGGETQYF; DNA: TGTGCCAGCACGAATTCCGGGACTAGCAGGCCCCCGGGAGGGGAGACCCAGTACTTC; D: TRBD2; size: .; length: 19; V: TRBV5-6; J: TRBJ2-5
CDR3: CASSLDGGTSGETQYF; DNA: TGTGCCAGCAGCTTAGACGGTGGGACTAGTGGGGAGACCCAGTACTTC; D: TRBD2; size: .; length: 16; V: TRBV7-9; J: TRBJ2-5
CDR3: CASSLSGDEKLFF; DNA: TGTGCCAGCAGTCTATCCGGGGATGAAAAACTGTTTTTT; D: .; size: .; length: 13; V: TRBV3-1/TRBV3-2; J: TRBJ1-4
CDR3: CASSPSGATREQFF; DNA: TGTGCCAGCAGCCCTAGCGGGGCGACCCGTGAGCAGTTCTTC; D: TRBD2; size: .; length: 14; V: TRBV9; J: TRBJ2-1
CDR3: CASSIYEGVNTEAFF; DNA: TGTGCCAGTAGTATATACGAGGGAGTGAACACTGAAGCTTTCTTT; D: .; size: .; length: 15; V: TRBV19; J: TRBJ1-1
CDR3: CSVVPGYTEAFF; DNA: TGCAGCGTTGTACCAGGCTACACTGAAGCTTTCTTT; D: .; size: .; length: 12; V: TRBV29-1; J: TRBJ1-1
CDR3: CASSFSGTGDSTDTQYF; DNA: TGTGCCAGCAGTTTCTCTGGAACAGGCGATAGCACAGATACGCAGTATTTT; D: .; size: .; length: 17; V: TRBV28; J: TRBJ2-3
CDR3: CSARVSGWSTF; DNA: TGCAGTGCTAGAGTGTCGGGGTGGTCCACCTTC; D: .; size: .; length: 11; V: TRBV20-1; J: TRBJ1-2
CDR3: CASSATSVLYEQYF; DNA: TGTGCCAGCAGCGCAACGTCGGTGCTCTACGAGCAGTACTTC; D: .; size: .; length: 14; V: TRBV9; J: TRBJ2-7
CDR3: CASSYLQTGANVLTF; DNA: TGTGCCAGCAGTTATCTGCAGACTGGGGCCAACGTCCTGACTTTC; D: .; size: once; length: 15; V: TRBV6-2/TRBV6-3; J: TRBJ2-6
CDR3: CASGGSDTEAFF; DNA: TGTGCCAGCGGGGGGTCGGACACTGAAGCTTTCTTT; D: .; size: .; length: 12; V: TRBV12-3/TRBV12-4; J: TRBJ1-1
CDR3: CASSPGDRITDTQYF; DNA: TGTGCCAGCAGCCCGGGGGACAGGATCACAGATACGCAGTATTTT; D: TRBD1; size: .; length: 15; V: TRBV7-2; J: TRBJ2-3
CDR3: CASSSPGQGVSGELFF; DNA: TGTGCCAGCAGCTCTCCGGGACAGGGGGTCTCCGGGGAGCTGTTTTTT; D: TRBD1; size: .; length: 16; V: TRBV7-9; J: TRBJ2-2
CDR3: CASSRPLRLAKNIQYF; DNA: TGTGCCAGCAGCCGTCCGTTGCGGCTGGCCAAAAACATTCAGTACTTC; D: .; size: .; length: 16; V: TRBV14; J: TRBJ2-4
CDR3: CAISASGSYTDTQYF; DNA: TGTGCCATCAGTGCTAGCGGGAGCTACACAGATACGCAGTATTTT; D: TRBD2; size: .; length: 15; V: TRBV10-3; J: TRBJ2-3
CDR3: CASSPRGLAAEETQYF; DNA: TGTGCCAGTAGTCCGAGGGGACTAGCGGCGGAAGAGACCCAGTACTTC; D: TRBD2; size: .; length: 16; V: TRBV19; J: TRBJ2-5
CDR3: CASGGAANQPQHF; DNA: TGTGCCAGCGGGGGGGCAGCCAATCAGCCCCAGCATTTT; D: .; size: .; length: 13; V: TRBV7-9; J: TRBJ1-5
CDR3: CASSPFSETQYF; DNA: TGTGCCAGCTCACCATTTAGTGAGACCCAGTACTTC; D: .; size: .; length: 12; V: TRBV18; J: TRBJ2-5
CDR3: CASSLTGGNTQYF; DNA: TGTGCCAGCAGTTTGACAGGGGGAAATACGCAGTATTTT; D: TRBD1; size: .; length: 13; V: TRBV6-6; J: TRBJ2-3
CDR3: CASSTGLGSYNEQFF; DNA: TGTGCCAGTAGTACGGGACTGGGCTCCTACAATGAGCAGTTCTTC; D: .; size: .; length: 15; V: TRBV19; J: TRBJ2-1
CDR3: CASSLFILREEGEQYF; DNA: TGTGCCAGCAGTTTATTCATTTTGCGGGAGGAGGGCGAGCAGTACTTC; D: TRBD2; size: .; length: 16; V: TRBV28; J: TRBJ2-7
CDR3: CASSEVGDLDEQYF; DNA: TGTGCCAGCAGCGAGGTAGGGGATCTGGACGAGCAGTACTTC; D: .; size: .; length: 14; V: TRBV9; J: TRBJ2-7
CDR3: CASSPLRAGGDEQYF; DNA: TGTGCCAGCAGCCCTCTTAGGGCAGGGGGCGACGAGCAGTACTTC; D: TRBD1; size: once; length: 15; V: TRBV7-2; J: TRBJ2-7